This T cell receptor (beta chain) was documented in a study of blood T cells in healthy people across ages. Study findings and constraints: A strong correlation was seen between TCR beta diversity and naive T cell percentage.

V dropped 4 bases and J dropped 4 bases, with 11 bases sitting between them. The germline gives CDR1 LGHNA, CDR2 YNFKEQ. The CDR3 contains 13 residues. This clonotype was seen repeatedly, ten times or more. What it recognizes is unknown. Primed by a sample-barcoded 5' primer and a J-beta primer mix, a second PCR proceeded for about 6 to 12 cycles. Each CDR3 protein gets one entry after TCRdb re-called the 5' RACE reads with MiXCR. Of about 730,000 distinct CDR3 sequences listed, roughly 47% were seen once; the top ten hold approximately 22%. Staff drew about 10 milliliters of peripheral blood from each donor.

The chain carries TRBV4-2 and TRBJ2-7; D is unclear. The receptor comes from a woman between 55 and 75 years old in good health. Source material: blood. CDR3 coding DNA: TGTGCCAGCAGCCTGAACCCAGATTACGAGCAGTACTTC. This gives the protein CASSLNPDYEQYF.